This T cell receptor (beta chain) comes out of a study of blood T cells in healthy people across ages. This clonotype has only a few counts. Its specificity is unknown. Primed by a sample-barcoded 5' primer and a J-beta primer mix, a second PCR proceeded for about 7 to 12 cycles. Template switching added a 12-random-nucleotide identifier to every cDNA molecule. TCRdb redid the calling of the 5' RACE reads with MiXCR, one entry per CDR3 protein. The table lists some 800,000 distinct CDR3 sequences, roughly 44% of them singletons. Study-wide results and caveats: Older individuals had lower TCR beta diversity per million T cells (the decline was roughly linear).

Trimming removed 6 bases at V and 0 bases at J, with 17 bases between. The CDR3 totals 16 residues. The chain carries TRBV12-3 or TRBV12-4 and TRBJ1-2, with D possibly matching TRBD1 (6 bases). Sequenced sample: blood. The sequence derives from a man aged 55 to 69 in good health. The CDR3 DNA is TGTGCCAGCAGACCCGGACGGGGGCAGTCTAACTATGGCTACACCTTC. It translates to CASRPGRGQSNYGYTF.